This TCR beta chain is from a study of T cell responses to AZD1222 COVID-19 vaccine. Produced via immunoSEQ multiplex PCR; TCRdb's table is partial and in-frame only. The sample contains about 170,000 clones, around 85% of which appear only once. The input for sequencing was peripheral blood, taken 28 days after the second AZD1222 dose. The clonotype was recovered from an adult who received the AZD1222 COVID-19 vaccine.

This CDR3 is CASSPWDSHHSFYEQYF. The CDR3 DNA sequence: TGCGCCAGCAGCCCTTGGGACAGCCACCACTCCTTCTACGAGCAGTACTTC. The chain is built from TRBV23-1 and TRBJ2-7; TRBD1 aligns across 7 bases. TRBV23-1 is designated an ORF whose function remains uncertain. The CDR3 loop spans 17 amino acids. The V gene end was trimmed by 6 bases and the J gene end by 3 bases; junction bases not matched to a gene: 17.